The rows below give T cell receptor beta chains drawn from one sample of a study of blood T cell repertoires in COVID-19. Sequencing used immunoSEQ multiplex PCR; TCRdb keeps in-frame clones, though not all of them. The sample has about 98,000 clones, roughly 80% seen once. The source material was peripheral blood. The receptors stem from an elderly man with acute or convalescent COVID-19. CDR3s include the opening cysteine and the closing phenylalanine or tryptophan. The D gene is left open where the match is weak. Size is stated for part of the rows, as once, few or many counts, or as a class when the clone is expanded.

>.|TRBV6-5|TRBJ2-2|TRBD1
CASGTGARTGELFF
TGTGCCAGCGGGACAGGGGCCCGCACCGGGGAGCTGTTTTTT
>.|TRBV27|TRBJ1-2|TRBD1
CASSWTQGGGYGYTF
TGTGCCAGCAGTTGGACACAGGGGGGCGGCTATGGCTACACCTTC
>.|TRBV7-9|TRBJ2-6|TRBD1
CASIKTGGGGANVLTF
TGTGCCAGCATCAAGACAGGGGGCGGTGGGGCCAACGTCCTGACTTTC
>.|TRBV19|TRBJ1-6|TRBD1
CASRGQGPPPLHF
TGTGCCAGTAGGGGACAGGGGCCTCCACCCCTCCACTTT
>.|TRBV4-2|TRBJ2-1|TRBD2
CASSQRATSGGSSSYNEQFF
TGTGCCAGCAGCCAAAGGGCAACTAGCGGGGGCTCTAGCTCCTACAATGAGCAGTTCTTC
>.|TRBV19|TRBJ1-3|.
CASSVNQGFGNTIYF
TGTGCCAGTAGTGTCAACCAGGGATTTGGAAACACCATATATTTT
>.|TRBV25-1|TRBJ2-5|TRBD1
CASSPRDRNRETQYF
TGTGCCAGCAGCCCCCGGGACAGGAATAGGGAGACCCAGTACTTC
>.|TRBV7-9|TRBJ1-2|.
CASSPISPRLSYGYTF
TGTGCCAGCAGCCCCATTAGTCCGCGGCTCTCCTATGGCTACACCTTC
>.|TRBV7-2|TRBJ1-4|.
CASSGRRGDEKLFF
TGTGCCAGCAGCGGCCGGCGGGGGGATGAAAAACTGTTTTTT
>.|TRBV5-4|TRBJ1-3|TRBD1
CASSNRGPSGNTIYF
TGTGCCAGCAGCAACAGGGGACCGTCTGGAAACACCATATATTTT
>few|TRBV2|TRBJ2-7|TRBD1
CASSSRDRGTEQYF
TGTGCCAGCAGTTCCCGGGACAGGGGAACTGAGCAGTACTTC
>once|TRBV7-2|TRBJ2-5|TRBD2
CASSLTGLAGGVETQYF
TGTGCCAGCAGCTTAACTGGACTAGCGGGCGGTGTAGAGACCCAGTACTTC
>.|TRBV10-1|TRBJ2-1|TRBD1
CASGDRGQVF
TGCGCCAGCGGGGACAGGGGGCAGGTCTTC
>.|TRBV5-4|TRBJ2-7|TRBD1
CASSRDRVPYEQYF
TGTGCCAGCAGCCGCGACAGGGTTCCCTACGAGCAGTACTTC
>.|TRBV7-2|TRBJ1-5|.
CASSLDQGGQPQHF
TGTGCCAGCAGCTTAGATCAGGGTGGGCAGCCCCAGCATTTT
>.|TRBV5-5|TRBJ2-3|.
CASSSAQRSTDTQYF
TGTGCCAGCAGCTCGGCCCAGCGGAGCACAGATACGCAGTATTTT
>.|TRBV11-2|TRBJ1-2|TRBD1
CASSRSQGANPNFYGYTF
TGTGCCAGCAGCCGTTCACAGGGGGCGAATCCCAACTTCTATGGCTACACCTTC
>.|TRBV28|TRBJ2-1|TRBD2
CASSLGASGGSLNEQFF
TGTGCCAGCAGTTTGGGGGCTAGCGGGGGTTCGCTTAATGAGCAGTTCTTC
>.|TRBV7-2|TRBJ2-7|.
CASRNTGSMGEQYF
TGTGCCAGCCGAAACACCGGGAGTATGGGCGAGCAGTACTTC
>.|TRBV28|TRBJ1-1|.
CASSLTPASRGTEAFF
TGTGCCAGCAGCCTTACGCCGGCCTCCCGGGGCACTGAAGCTTTCTTT
>.|TRBV7-2|TRBJ1-6|.
CASSLRQRKSNSPLHF
TGTGCCAGCAGCTTAAGGCAGCGCAAATCTAATTCACCCCTCCACTTT
>.|TRBV29-1|TRBJ1-1|.
CSPRVETNTEAFF
TGCAGCCCGAGGGTGGAAACGAACACTGAAGCTTTCTTT
>once|TRBV27|TRBJ1-5|TRBD1
CASSFLTGAPQPQHF
TGTGCCAGCAGTTTTTTGACAGGGGCGCCTCAGCCCCAGCATTTT
>.|TRBV7-9|TRBJ2-7|.
CASSLDIQGYEQYF
TGTGCCAGCAGCTTAGACATCCAGGGCTACGAGCAGTACTTC
>.|TRBV30|TRBJ2-5|.
CAWSVVSVETQYF
TGTGCCTGGAGTGTAGTCAGTGTAGAGACCCAGTACTTC
>.|TRBV5-1|TRBJ1-1|.
CASSLAGKKTEAFF
TGCGCCAGCAGCTTGGCAGGGAAAAAGACTGAAGCTTTCTTT
>.|TRBV2|TRBJ2-1|.
CASSPTAGSYNEQFF
TGTGCCAGCAGTCCGACTGCCGGATCCTACAATGAGCAGTTCTTC
>.|TRBV10-2|TRBJ2-7|.
CATRDTAYEQYF
TGCGCCACCCGGGACACCGCCTACGAGCAGTACTTC
>.|TRBV14|TRBJ1-6|TRBD1
CASNHAGQGNSPLHF
TGTGCCAGCAACCACGCGGGACAGGGGAATTCACCCCTCCACTTT
>.|TRBV28|TRBJ2-3|.
CASSAGTDTQYF
TGTGCCAGCAGTGCAGGCACAGATACGCAGTATTTT
>.|TRBV6-6|TRBJ1-2|.
CASSPDSRSGYTF
TGTGCCAGCAGTCCGGACAGCCGCTCTGGCTACACCTTC
>once|TRBV4-3|TRBJ1-2|TRBD1
CASSRALRDSYGYTF
TGCGCCAGCAGCCGAGCCCTAAGGGACAGCTATGGCTACACCTTC
>.|TRBV7-9|TRBJ2-7|.
CASSLSDRNPTYEQYF
TGTGCCAGCAGCTTATCAGACAGAAACCCAACCTACGAGCAGTACTTC
>once|TRBV28|TRBJ2-2|.
CASTRPSNTGELFF
TGTGCCAGCACCAGGCCCTCGAACACCGGGGAGCTGTTTTTT
>.|TRBV11-2|TRBJ1-1|TRBD1
CASSTGTANTEAFF
TGTGCCAGCAGCACCGGGACAGCGAACACTGAAGCTTTCTTT
>once|TRBV19|TRBJ2-3|TRBD1
CASSVTGAPPTDTQYF
TGTGCCAGTAGTGTGACAGGGGCGCCCCCCACAGATACGCAGTATTTT
>.|TRBV19|TRBJ1-5|.
CATLPGRGSNQPQHF
TGTGCCACCCTCCCCGGGCGGGGGAGCAATCAGCCCCAGCATTTT
>once|TRBV3-1/TRBV3-2|TRBJ2-5|TRBD2
CASSLLQSSGGVETQYF
TGTGCCAGCAGCCTCCTCCAGTCTAGCGGGGGTGTGGAGACCCAGTACTTC
>.|TRBV19|TRBJ2-3|TRBD2
CASSTYPGLDNTDTQYF
TGTGCCAGTAGTACCTACCCGGGACTAGACAACACAGATACGCAGTATTTT
>.|TRBV29-1|TRBJ1-1|.
CSVDTGGTEAFF
TGCAGCGTGGACACGGGGGGTACTGAAGCTTTCTTT
>.|TRBV4-1|TRBJ2-3|TRBD2
CASSQVRLAGTDTQYF
TGCGCCAGCAGCCAAGTTCGGCTAGCGGGCACAGATACGCAGTATTTT
>.|TRBV4-1|TRBJ2-2|TRBD1
CASSQDSPGTGTAVGGELFF
TGCGCCAGCAGCCAAGATAGTCCCGGGACAGGGACGGCGGTGGGCGGGGAGCTGTTTTTT
>.|TRBV3-1/TRBV3-2|TRBJ2-2|.
CASSQGLKTGELFF
TGTGCCAGCAGCCAAGGACTCAAAACCGGGGAGCTGTTTTTT
>.|TRBV16|TRBJ1-6|.
CASSRDSLNSPLHF
TGTGCCAGCTCTCGAGACAGTTTGAATTCACCCCTCCACTTT
>.|TRBV7-2|TRBJ2-3|TRBD2
CASSSGLAGSDTQYF
TGTGCCAGCAGCTCGGGACTAGCGGGATCAGATACGCAGTATTTT
>.|TRBV6-5|TRBJ2-2|TRBD1
CASSRDRGTGELFF
TGTGCCAGCAGCCGCGACAGGGGCACCGGGGAGCTGTTTTTT
>.|TRBV19|TRBJ2-7|.
CASRRGGSSYEQYF
TGTGCCAGTAGAAGGGGAGGCTCCTCCTACGAGCAGTACTTC
>.|TRBV2|TRBJ1-6|TRBD1
CASTETGQGSPLHF
TGTGCCAGCACCGAAACAGGACAGGGGTCACCCCTCCACTTT
>.|TRBV5-1|TRBJ2-7|.
CASSLAQYSYEQYF
TGCGCCAGCAGCTTGGCTCAGTACTCCTACGAGCAGTACTTC
>.|TRBV28|TRBJ2-5|.
CASSLQRAGQETQYF
TGTGCCAGCAGTTTGCAGCGGGCGGGGCAAGAGACCCAGTACTTC
>.|TRBV5-1|TRBJ1-1|TRBD1
CASRNTGGSNTEAFF
TGCGCCAGTAGAAATACAGGGGGCTCCAACACTGAAGCTTTCTTT
>.|TRBV7-7|TRBJ2-1|.
CASSPLGRDNYNEQFF
TGTGCCAGCAGCCCCTTGGGCCGGGACAACTACAATGAGCAGTTCTTC
>.|TRBV9|TRBJ1-1|.
CASSPSWNTEAFF
TGTGCCAGCAGCCCAAGCTGGAACACTGAAGCTTTCTTT
>.|TRBV7-2|TRBJ2-1|TRBD2
CASRLPPLADEQFF
TGTGCCAGCAGACTGCCCCCGCTAGCGGATGAGCAGTTCTTC
>once|TRBV5-4|TRBJ2-7|.
CASSLQNYPYEQYF
TGTGCCAGCAGCTTGCAAAACTATCCCTACGAGCAGTACTTC
>.|TRBV5-4|TRBJ2-5|TRBD2
CASSHTSVGETQYF
TGTGCCAGCAGCCACACTAGCGTAGGAGAGACCCAGTACTTC
>.|TRBV28|TRBJ1-2|TRBD1
CASSSGTAGYTF
TGTGCCAGCAGTTCCGGGACAGCGGGCTACACCTTC
>.|TRBV6-2/TRBV6-3|TRBJ2-1|.
CASSLTRGIYNEQFF
TGTGCCAGCAGTCTAACTAGAGGAATCTACAATGAGCAGTTCTTC
>.|TRBV19|TRBJ1-2|.
CASTSGENYGYTF
TGTGCCAGTACCTCAGGGGAGAACTATGGCTACACCTTC